The 9 T cell receptor beta chains below were found in one sample sequenced in a study of CD8 T cells in ankylosing spondylitis. TCRdb processed the 5' RACE reads anew with MiXCR; each CDR3 protein has one entry. The repertoire consists of some 150,000 distinct CDR3 sequences, with about an eighth occurring once and the leading ten covering around 4.1%. What was sequenced was blood, either unsorted or a sorted T cell fraction (not recorded which). The origin of the receptors is a female donor with ankylosing spondylitis or in good health (not recorded which).

The sample holds many counts of this clonotype. J is TRBJ1-4 and V is TRBV5-1, with a possible D match to TRBD1 (6 bases). This CDR3 spans 14 amino acids. Germline CDR1 is SGHRS and CDR2 is YFSETQ. Trimming stripped 2 bases from V and 8 bases from J, with 13 bases between. CDR3 sequence (DNA): TGCGCCAGCAGCTTCGGCAGGGGTGAGGAAAAACTGTTTTTT. This encodes CASSFGRGEEKLFF.

This clonotype was found many times. This rearrangement joins TRBV6-5 to TRBJ1-1, with D tentatively TRBD1 (5 bases). The germline CDR1 and CDR2 sequences are MNHEY and SVGAGI. This CDR3 contains 14 residues. V lost 5 bases and J 0 bases, leaving 10 bases between the germline ends. The CDR3 region is CASSNGAMNTEAFF. Here the CDR3 DNA reads TGTGCCAGCAGTAACGGGGCAATGAACACTGAAGCTTTCTTT.

This clonotype was detected many times. This chain uses TRBV30 with TRBJ2-7; possibly TRBD1 for D (6 bases). Trimming left V 0 bases short and J 3 bases short, with 12 bases between. Germline CDR1 and CDR2: GTSNPN and SVGIG (reference sequence). The CDR3 is 14 amino acids. This CDR3 is CAWSVQSGDYEQYF. The CDR3 nucleotides are TGTGCCTGGAGTGTACAGTCAGGGGACTACGAGCAGTACTTC.

The chain has TRBV20-1 and TRBJ2-1; 11 positions agree with TRBD1. The CDR3 covers 14 residues. After removal of 6 bases from V and 8 bases from J, the junction contained 9 bases not matched to a gene. Germline CDR1 reads DFQATT; CDR2 reads SNEGSKA (reference sequence). Written as DNA, the CDR3 is TGCAGTGCCCCCGGACAGGGGGCGCGGGATGAGCAGTTCTTC. Translated, it gives CSAPGQGARDEQFF.

The chain uses TRBV12-3 or TRBV12-4 and TRBJ1-6, with 11 bases identical to TRBD1. Trimming at V came to 7 bases and at J to 9 bases, leaving 5 bases not matched to a gene. This CDR3 spans 14 amino acids. This CDR3 reads CASTEGQGVSPLHF. The CDR3 DNA reads as TGTGCCAGCACCGAGGGACAGGGGGTTTCACCCCTCCACTTT.

There are many counts of this clonotype. This sequence joins TRBV20-1 and TRBJ2-7, with no clear D. Germline V gene sequence: CDR1 DFQATT, CDR2 SNEGSKA (reference sequence). V was trimmed by 4 bases and J by 3 bases, leaving 4 bases between them. CDR3 length: 10 residues. The CDR3 DNA is TGCAGTGCTACGGGCTACGAGCAGTACTTC. It codes for CSATGYEQYF.

Many counts were recorded for this clonotype. This rearrangement joins TRBV5-5 to TRBJ1-5; 7 nucleotides agree with TRBD1. V was pared by 4 bases and J by 5 bases, with 9 bases of the junction left unmatched. The CDR3 is made up of 15 amino acids. From germline, CDR1 is SGHKS and CDR2 YYEKEE (reference sequence). The CDR3 DNA reads as TGTGCCAGCAGCCCCTCGACAGGGTATGATCAGCCCCAGCATTTT. Translating it yields CASSPSTGYDQPQHF.

CDR3 nucleotides: TGTGCCAGCAGCCAAAATCCGGGACAGTCCTACGAGCAGTACTTC. Protein sequence: CASSQNPGQSYEQYF. The V call is TRBV6-2 or TRBV6-3, the J call TRBJ2-7; 7 bases match TRBD1. CDR3 size: 15 residues. After removal of 6 bases from V and 1 base from J, the junction contained 9 bases not matched to a gene. Germline V CDR1 and CDR2: MNHEY, SVGEGT.

This clonotype has a count of ten or more. This rearrangement joins TRBV5-1 to TRBJ2-5; the match to TRBD2 covers 7 bases. Germline V gives CDR1 SGHRS, CDR2 YFSETQ. The CDR3 totals 11 residues. With 6 bases clipped from V and 9 bases from J, the junction kept 5 bases outside the gene matches. The chain's CDR3 is CASTLGGAQYF. Written as DNA, the CDR3 is TGCGCCAGCACCCTGGGGGGGGCCCAGTACTTC.